The 7 T cell receptor beta chains reported below all come from one sample, sequenced in a study of beta chain features in type 1 diabetes. Study-level findings and limits: Moderate yet significant TCRB CDR3 shortening was seen in Type 1 diabetes patients in all four CD4+ subsets.

Isolated RNA was reverse transcribed in full, so expressed TCRB transcripts were sequenced. The data were produced by immunoSEQ multiplex PCR, yet TCRdb's version contains in-frame clones alone and is incomplete. The sample shows some 190,000 clones, roughly 8% of them seen only once. These receptors lack a known antigen. Sequencing was performed on central memory CD4+ T cells from blood. Receptors were obtained from a man between 18 and 35 years old with type 1 diabetes.

The rearrangement uses TRBV5-1 and TRBJ2-3, with TRBD2 matching 11 bases. V trimming: 7 bases; J trimming: 6 bases; junction bases outside the gene matches: 7. The germline V gene has CDR1 SGHRS and CDR2 YFSETQ. The CDR3 length is 14 residues. CDR3 residues: CASQTSGGEDTQYF. The CDR3 DNA sequence: TGCGCCAGCCAAACTAGCGGGGGAGAGGATACGCAGTATTTT.

The chain carries TRBV28 and TRBJ2-2, with a tentative D call TRBD1 (5 bases). Germline V gene sequence: CDR1 MDHEN, CDR2 SYDVKM. CDR3 length equals 15 residues. Trimming stripped 6 bases from V and 8 bases from J, with 19 bases between. CDR3 nucleotides: TGTGCCAGCAGCCGGACACGGACGCTGATTGGGGAGCTGTTTTTT. It is translated as CASSRTRTLIGELFF.

This clone was observed a handful of times. The V call is TRBV18, the J call TRBJ1-2; 8 nucleotides line up with TRBD1. This CDR3 spans 13 amino acids. In germline, CDR1 is KGHSH, CDR2 LQKENI. Unmatched junction bases numbered 11, after V lost 6 bases and J lost 11 bases. CDR3 DNA sequence: TGTGCCAGCTCTCCCGGGACAGGCGACCGATACACCTTC. Translating gives CASSPGTGDRYTF.

This chain links TRBV5-5 with TRBJ1-4, with D maybe TRBD1 (6 bases). This CDR3 spans 14 amino acids. Trimming left V 1 base short and J 7 bases short, with 11 bases between. The germline V gene encodes CDR1 SGHKS and CDR2 YYEKEE (reference sequence). CDR3 region: CASSLTGWGEKLFF. The CDR3 bases are TGTGCCAGCAGCTTGACAGGGTGGGGTGAAAAACTGTTTTTT.

This clone was seen more than once but under ten times. This rearrangement joins TRBV11-3 to TRBJ2-7, with D hard to call. The CDR3 covers 13 residues. The germline V and J ends were trimmed by 0 bases and 8 bases, with 11 bases remaining between them. From germline, CDR1 is SGHNT and CDR2 YENEEA. The CDR3 sequence: CASSLDASAQQYF. The CDR3, as DNA: TGTGCCAGCAGCTTAGATGCCAGCGCGCAGCAGTACTTC. Full variable domain (remainder filled in from reference TRBV11-3 and TRBJ2-7): EAGVVQSPRYKIIEKKQPVAFWCNPISGHNTLYWYLQNLGQGPELLIRYENEEAVDDSQLPKDRFSAERLKGVDSTLKIQPAELGDSAVYLCASSLDASAQQYFGPGTRLTVT.

The J gene is TRBJ2-5, the V gene TRBV2, with D perhaps TRBD1 (5 bases). Germline-derived CDR1 and CDR2 are SNHLY and FYNNEI. The CDR3 contains 13 residues. Trimming removed 6 bases at V and 7 bases at J, with 15 bases between. CDR3 loop: CASSRDVQGTQYF. DNA for the CDR3: TGTGCCAGCAGCCGCGACGTCCAGGGGACCCAGTACTTC.

There are a few counts of this clone. CDR3 residues: CASSLAAGGSGAQYF. The CDR3 DNA reads TGTGCCAGCAGCTTAGCAGCGGGGGGTTCAGGGGCCCAGTACTTC. The rearrangement links TRBV11-2 to TRBJ2-5; 9 bases line up with TRBD2. Germline assignment: CDR1 SGHAT and CDR2 FQNNGV. The CDR3 covers 15 residues. After removal of 1 base from V and 9 bases from J, the junction contained 9 bases not matched to a gene.